Presented here are 10 T cell receptor beta chains from one specimen sequenced in a study of blood T cell repertoires in COVID-19. TCRdb's copy holds only in-frame clones and misses some; the assay was immunoSEQ multiplex PCR. The profile shows about 200,000 clones, around 84% of them singletons. The sample consisted of peripheral blood. These receptors were collected from a man over 45 with acute or convalescent COVID-19.

The chain combines TRBV11-3 with TRBJ2-5, with 8 bases lining up with TRBD2. The V gene end was trimmed by 2 bases and the J gene end by 7 bases; junction bases not matched to a gene: 0. CDR3 length: 12 amino acids. The germline V gene has CDR1 SGHNT and CDR2 YENEEA. The CDR3 DNA follows: TGTGCCAGCAGCTTACGGGGGGGGACCCAGTACTTC. Its translation: CASSLRGGTQYF.

This chain uses TRBV7-9 with TRBJ2-4, with TRBD1 matching over 7 bases. The J segment lost 6 bases and the V segment lost 5 bases, leaving 7 bases of the junction unmatched. The germline CDR1 and CDR2 sequences are SEHNR and FQNEAQ (reference sequence). The CDR3 has 14 residues. CDR3 sequence: CASSPLDRVNIQYF. The CDR3 DNA reads as TGTGCCAGCAGCCCCCTTGACAGGGTAAACATTCAGTACTTC.

This clone was recorded only once. The J gene is TRBJ2-5, the V gene TRBV6-5, with a possible D match to TRBD2 (5 bases). From germline, CDR1 is MNHEY and CDR2 SVGAGI. Trimming stripped 0 bases from V and 0 bases from J, with 5 bases between. This CDR3 comprises 14 residues. CDR3 loop: CASSYSTNQETQYF. CDR3 bases: TGTGCCAGCAGTTACTCGACTAACCAAGAGACCCAGTACTTC.

The V and J genes are TRBV6-5 and TRBJ1-4; possibly TRBD1 for D (6 bases). Trimming removed 5 bases from V and 8 bases from J, with 18 bases in between. The CDR3 is 15 residues long. CDR1 and CDR2 (germline): MNHEY, SVGAGI. The CDR3: CASSTRGGAREKLFF. The CDR3 DNA reads as TGTGCCAGCAGTACCCGGGGGGGCGCGAGGGAAAAACTGTTTTTT.

The chain is built from TRBV5-6 and TRBJ1-1, with D perhaps TRBD1 (6 bases). This CDR3 comprises 13 residues. V dropped 5 bases and J dropped 0 bases, with 8 bases sitting between them. CDR1 and CDR2 (germline): SGHDT, YYEEEE. The DNA for the CDR3 is TGTGCCAGCAGGGGACACCTGAACACTGAAGCTTTCTTT. Translated: CASRGHLNTEAFF.

The chain has TRBV25-1 and TRBJ2-1; D remains unclear. CDR3 length equals 12 residues. Germline CDR1 is MGHDK and CDR2 is SYGVNS. Trimming shortened V by 2 bases and J by 9 bases, and 8 bases separated the two germline ends. For the CDR3, the DNA is TGTGCCAGCAGTGAAATCGGAGTTGAGCAGTTCTTC. Translated: CASSEIGVEQFF. The full variable domain, its missing parts supplied by reference TRBV25-1 and TRBJ2-1, is EADIYQTPRYLVIGTGKKITLECSQTMGHDKMYWYQQDPGMELHLIHYSYGVNSTEKGDLSSESTVSRIRTEHFPLTLESARPSHTSQYLCASSEIGVEQFFGPGTRLTVL.

This clone was seen only a few times. This chain uses TRBV5-1 with TRBJ1-1, with 7 bases identical to TRBD1. Germline CDR1 is SGHRS and CDR2 is YFSETQ. The CDR3 has 16 residues. V shed 1 base, J shed 5 bases, and the junction held 11 bases outside the gene matches. The CDR3: CASSLRGGGLKTEAFF. The CDR3 DNA follows: TGCGCCAGCAGCTTGAGAGGGGGCGGGCTAAAGACTGAAGCTTTCTTT.

J is TRBJ2-2 and V is TRBV6-5; 11 bases align to TRBD1. Germline CDR1 and CDR2: MNHEY and SVGAGI. The CDR3 spans 16 residues. V lost 0 bases to trimming and J lost 4 bases; unmatched junction nucleotides: 1. DNA for the CDR3: TGTGCCAGCAGTTACTCGGGGACAGGGGGCACCGGGGAGCTGTTTTTT. This codes for CASSYSGTGGTGELFF.

The genes are TRBV2 and TRBJ1-2; 8 nucleotides line up with TRBD1. Trimming cost V 8 bases and J 4 bases; bases outside gene matches: 0. Germline-derived CDR1 and CDR2 are SNHLY and FYNNEI. The CDR3 has 11 residues. CDR3 region: CASGQGYGYTF. In DNA, the CDR3 is TGTGCCAGCGGACAGGGCTATGGCTACACCTTC. Using reference TRBV2 and TRBJ1-2 for the parts outside the CDR3, the full variable domain is EPEVTQTPSHQVTQMGQEVILRCVPISNHLYFYWYRQILGQKVEFLVSFYNNEISEKSEIFDDQFSVERPDGSNFTLKIRSTKLEDSAMYFCASGQGYGYTFGSGTRLTVV.

The chain is built from TRBV5-1 and TRBJ2-6; TRBD1 agrees at 7 bases. Trimming cost V 4 bases and J 2 bases; bases outside gene matches: 3. Germline V gene data show CDR1 as SGHRS and CDR2 as YFSETQ. The CDR3 length is 15 residues. The CDR3 DNA sequence: TGCGCCAGCAGCACCGGGACAGCTGGGGCCAACGTCCTGACTTTC. This sequence encodes CASSTGTAGANVLTF.